This is a list of T cell receptor beta chains from one sample in a study of control samples from healthy donors and cancer patients. Data came from immunoSEQ multiplex PCR; TCRdb stores just in-frame clones and leaves some out. The sample carries 95,000 to 150,000 clones, approximately 87% recorded once. Sequencing input: blood. These TCRs come from a man aged 25-45 years in good health. CDR3s include the opening cysteine and the closing phenylalanine or tryptophan. A D gene is named only where the DNA matches it firmly. Clone size is shown for a subset of rows, as once, few, many or a class of expanded clone.

v_gene	d_gene	abundance	j_gene	CDR3aa	CDR3nt
TRBV29-1	-	-	TRBJ2-5	CSVDRGMGETQYF	TGCAGCGTTGATAGAGGGATGGGAGAGACCCAGTACTTC
TRBV10-1	TRBD1	-	TRBJ1-2	CASSDNRGPVYGYTF	TGCGCCAGCAGTGACAACAGGGGGCCGGTCTATGGCTACACCTTC
TRBV7-9	-	-	TRBJ1-6	CASSLIMGGSPLHF	TGTGCCAGCAGCTTAATTATGGGGGGATCACCCCTCCACTTT
TRBV6-5	-	-	TRBJ2-6	CATLDNSGANVLTF	TGTGCCACCCTAGACAACTCTGGGGCCAACGTCCTGACTTTC
TRBV30	-	-	TRBJ1-6	CARRSEGSSYNSPLHF	TGTGCCCGGAGGTCTGAGGGAAGCTCCTATAATTCACCCCTCCACTTT
TRBV6-1	-	-	TRBJ1-5	CASTLNQDQPQHF	TGTGCCAGCACCCTAAACCAGGATCAGCCCCAGCATTTT
TRBV6-4	TRBD2	-	TRBJ2-1	CASSDGLDTYNEQFF	TGTGCCAGCAGTGACGGACTAGATACCTACAATGAGCAGTTCTTC
TRBV24-1	-	-	TRBJ2-3	CATSIGPDTQYF	TGTGCCACCAGCATAGGACCAGATACGCAGTATTTT
TRBV7-9	TRBD1	-	TRBJ1-2	CASSPRTGQAYGYTF	TGTGCCAGCAGCCCCCGGACAGGGCAGGCCTATGGCTACACCTTC
TRBV10-1	TRBD1	-	TRBJ1-1	CASSTGQEAFF	TGCGCCAGCAGTACGGGACAGGAGGCTTTCTTT
TRBV18	-	-	TRBJ2-7	CASSPGGATYEQYF	TGTGCCAGCTCACCAGGGGGCGCGACCTACGAGCAGTACTTC
TRBV6-5	TRBD1	-	TRBJ1-5	CASTLQGARQPQHF	TGTGCCAGCACCTTACAGGGGGCTAGGCAGCCCCAGCATTTT
TRBV14	-	-	TRBJ2-5	CASSRLQGFRDGETQYF	TGTGCCAGCAGCCGTCTCCAGGGGTTTCGAGATGGAGAGACCCAGTACTTC
TRBV9	TRBD1	-	TRBJ1-1	CASSGNRGQGEAFF	TGTGCCAGCAGCGGAAACAGGGGGCAGGGTGAAGCTTTCTTT
TRBV18	-	-	TRBJ2-7	CASSPTGTRQDEQYF	TGTGCCAGCTCACCAACCGGGACAAGGCAAGACGAGCAGTACTTC
TRBV28	-	-	TRBJ1-5	CASLLRTVNQPQHF	TGTGCCAGCTTGTTGCGGACAGTCAATCAGCCCCAGCATTTT
TRBV3-1/TRBV3-2	-	once	TRBJ2-2	CASSQDPGATNTGELFF	TGTGCCAGCAGCCAAGATCCAGGGGCCACGAACACCGGGGAGCTGTTTTTT
TRBV11-1	TRBD1	-	TRBJ1-6	CASSLRQGDNSPLHF	TGTGCCAGCAGCTTAAGGCAGGGGGATAATTCACCCCTCCACTTT
TRBV24-1	-	-	TRBJ1-1	CATSDTRQNTEAFF	TGTGCCACCAGTGATACCCGACAGAACACTGAAGCTTTCTTT
TRBV30	-	-	TRBJ1-1	CAWSVAVNAFF	TGTGCCTGGAGTGTGGCCGTTAATGCTTTCTTT
TRBV5-1	-	-	TRBJ2-5	CASSFTRAETQYF	TGCGCCAGCAGCTTCACTAGGGCAGAGACCCAGTACTTC